These T cell receptor beta chains were read from a single sample in a study of T cell repertoires in ileal Crohn's disease. Clones were sequenced by immunoSEQ multiplex PCR, and TCRdb holds only the in-frame ones, with some missing. The repertoire holds roughly 29,000 clones, with about 80% as singletons. Sequenced input: ileal tissue. These receptors were collected from an adult with Crohn's disease. The CDR3 runs from the conserved cysteine through the conserved F or W. The D gene is left open where the match is weak. The size entry is marked missing in some rows and otherwise reads once, few, many or a size class.

clone_size	v_call	d_call	j_call	cdr3_aa	cdr3_nt
few	TRBV6-4	-	TRBJ2-1	CASSDSEGDPSNEQFF	TGTGCCAGCAGTGACTCTGAGGGTGACCCTTCCAATGAGCAGTTCTTC
once	TRBV4-3	-	TRBJ2-2	CASSQSYTGELFF	TGCGCCAGCAGCCAGTCATACACCGGGGAGCTGTTTTTT
-	TRBV15	-	TRBJ2-3	CATSRDPHRAKSTDTQYF	TGTGCCACCAGCAGAGATCCGCACAGGGCTAAGAGCACAGATACGCAGTATTTT
-	TRBV7-2	-	TRBJ1-1	CASSPPGHREAFF	TGTGCCAGCAGCCCCCCGGGACACCGTGAAGCTTTCTTT
-	TRBV7-9	TRBD1	TRBJ2-7	CASSPGDRGRYEQYF	TGTGCCAGCAGCCCGGGGGACAGGGGCAGATACGAGCAGTACTTC
-	TRBV2	-	TRBJ1-3	CASSAFFTIYF	TGTGCCAGCAGTGCATTTTTCACCATATATTTT
-	TRBV7-9	-	TRBJ2-2	CASSFLQGNTGELFF	TGTGCCAGCAGCTTTTTACAGGGGAACACCGGGGAGCTGTTTTTT
-	TRBV9	-	TRBJ1-1	CASSVYSGGNTEAFF	TGTGCCAGCAGCGTCTATAGCGGGGGGAACACTGAAGCTTTCTTT
once	TRBV5-1	TRBD1	TRBJ1-1	CASSLAGTGGSSVNTEAFF	TGCGCCAGCAGCTTGGCCGGGACAGGGGGCTCGTCGGTGAACACTGAAGCTTTCTTT
-	TRBV9	-	TRBJ2-7	CASSAGLGVAYEQYF	TGTGCCAGCAGCGCTGGACTGGGCGTTGCCTACGAGCAGTACTTC